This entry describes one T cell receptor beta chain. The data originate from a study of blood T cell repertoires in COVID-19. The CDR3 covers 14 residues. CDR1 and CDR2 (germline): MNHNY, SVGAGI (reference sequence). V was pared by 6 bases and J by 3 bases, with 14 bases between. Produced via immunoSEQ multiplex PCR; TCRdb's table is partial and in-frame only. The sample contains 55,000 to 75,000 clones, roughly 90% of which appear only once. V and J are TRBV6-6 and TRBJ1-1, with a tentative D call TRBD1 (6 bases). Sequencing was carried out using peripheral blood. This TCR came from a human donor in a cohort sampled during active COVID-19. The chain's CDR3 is CASRSGGRDTEAFF. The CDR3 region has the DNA TGTGCCAGCAGAAGCGGGGGGCGGGACACTGAAGCTTTCTTT.